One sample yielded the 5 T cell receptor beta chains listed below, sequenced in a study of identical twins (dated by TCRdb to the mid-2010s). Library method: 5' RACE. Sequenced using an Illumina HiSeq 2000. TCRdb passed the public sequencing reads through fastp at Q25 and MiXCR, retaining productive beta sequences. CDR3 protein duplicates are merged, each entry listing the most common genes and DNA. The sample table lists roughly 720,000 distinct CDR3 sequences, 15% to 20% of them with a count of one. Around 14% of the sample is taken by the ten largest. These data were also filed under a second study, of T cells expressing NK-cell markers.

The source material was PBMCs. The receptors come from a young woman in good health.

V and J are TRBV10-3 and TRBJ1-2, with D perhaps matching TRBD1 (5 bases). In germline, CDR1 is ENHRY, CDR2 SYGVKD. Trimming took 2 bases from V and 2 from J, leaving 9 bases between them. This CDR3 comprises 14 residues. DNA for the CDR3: TGTGCCATCAGTGAGGACAGAGACAACTATGGCTACACCTTC. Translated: CAISEDRDNYGYTF.

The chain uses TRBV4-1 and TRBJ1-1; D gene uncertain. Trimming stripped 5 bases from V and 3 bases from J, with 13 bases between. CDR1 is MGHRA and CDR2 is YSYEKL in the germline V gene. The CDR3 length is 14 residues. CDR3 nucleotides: TGCGCCAGCAGCGATGAACGTGGGTACACTGAAGCTTTCTTT. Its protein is CASSDERGYTEAFF.

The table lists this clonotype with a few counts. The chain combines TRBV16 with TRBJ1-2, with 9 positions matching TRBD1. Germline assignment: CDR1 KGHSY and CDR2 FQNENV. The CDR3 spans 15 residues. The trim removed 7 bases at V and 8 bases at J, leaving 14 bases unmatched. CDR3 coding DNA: TGTGCCAGCAAATCTTCCAAACAGGGGGCGAGAGGCTACACCTTC. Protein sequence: CASKSSKQGARGYTF.

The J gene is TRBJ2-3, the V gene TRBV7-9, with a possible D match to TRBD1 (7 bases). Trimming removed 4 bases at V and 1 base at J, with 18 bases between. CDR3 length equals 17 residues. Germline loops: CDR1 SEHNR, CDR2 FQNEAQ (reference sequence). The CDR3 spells CASSWGDRSLGTDTQYF. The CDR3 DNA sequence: TGTGCCAGCAGCTGGGGGGACAGATCCCTAGGCACAGATACGCAGTATTTT. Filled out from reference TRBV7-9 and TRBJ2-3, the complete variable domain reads DTGVSQNPRHKITKRGQNVTFRCDPISEHNRLYWYRQTLGQGPEFLTYFQNEAQLEKSRLLSDRFSAERPKGSFSTLEIQRTEQGDSAMYLCASSWGDRSLGTDTQYFGPGTRLTVL.

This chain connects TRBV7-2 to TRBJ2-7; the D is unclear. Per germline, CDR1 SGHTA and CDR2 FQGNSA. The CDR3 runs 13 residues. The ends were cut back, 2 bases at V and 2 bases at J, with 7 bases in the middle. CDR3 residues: CASSLKRAYEQYF. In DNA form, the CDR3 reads TGTGCCAGCAGCTTAAAAAGGGCCTACGAGCAGTACTTC.